These T cell receptor beta chains were read from a single sample in a study of cytomegalovirus exposure and HLA in healthy donors. Method: immunoSEQ multiplex PCR; TCRdb's copy keeps in-frame clones and lacks some. The sample shows 150,000 to 200,000 clones, about 65% of them seen only once. Sample: PBMCs. These TCRs come from a woman in her late teens or twenties in good health and CMV-seropositive. CDR3s include the opening cysteine and the closing phenylalanine or tryptophan. D genes are given only for firm matches. Rows may omit the clone size; those that give it use once, few, many or a size class.

V gene	clone size	J gene	D gene	CDR3 DNA	CDR3 protein
TRBV5-5	few	TRBJ2-7	NA	TGTGCCAGCAGCTTCATACAGGGTGGCTACGAGCAGTACTTC	CASSFIQGGYEQYF
TRBV29-1	NA	TRBJ1-1	NA	TGCAGCGTTGAAGGCAGACACGCCCGACCGAACACTGAAGCTTTCTTT	CSVEGRHARPNTEAFF
TRBV7-9	NA	TRBJ2-7	TRBD1	TGTGCCAGCAGCTTAGCACAGGGGAGATACGAGCAGTACTTC	CASSLAQGRYEQYF
TRBV29-1	NA	TRBJ2-1	TRBD2	TGCAGCGTTGAGAGGCTAGCGGCTGAGCAGTTCTTC	CSVERLAAEQFF
TRBV10-3	NA	TRBJ2-1	NA	TGTGCCATCAGCGGAGGGGGGGACAAAAAAAGCCCGGGGAATGAGCAGTTCTTC	CAISGGGDKKSPGNEQFF
TRBV5-4	few	TRBJ1-1	NA	TGTGCCAGCAGCTTTGAGATCATGAACACTGAAGCTTTCTTT	CASSFEIMNTEAFF
TRBV5-4	NA	TRBJ2-5	TRBD2	TGTGCCAGCAGCCCCGGACTAGCGGGAGAAGAGACCCAGTACTTC	CASSPGLAGEETQYF
TRBV10-1	once	TRBJ2-7	TRBD1	TGCGCCAGCAGTGAGATGTCAGGGGGCGCGGGGGAGCAGTACTTC	CASSEMSGGAGEQYF
TRBV30	NA	TRBJ1-1	NA	TGTGCCTGGAGTCTCGGGGGTAACACTGAAGCTTTCTTT	CAWSLGGNTEAFF
TRBV5-4	NA	TRBJ1-3	TRBD1	TGTGCCAGCAGCCTACAGGGGTCTGGAAACACCATATATTTT	CASSLQGSGNTIYF
TRBV2	few	TRBJ1-5	NA	TGTGCCAGCGGACTCGTCAATCAGCCCCAGCATTTT	CASGLVNQPQHF
TRBV18	once	TRBJ1-2	NA	TGTGCCAGCTCACCAGGTGGTGCGGGATTTGGCTACACCTTC	CASSPGGAGFGYTF
TRBV5-8	NA	TRBJ2-7	TRBD1	TGTGCCAGCAGCTTGGTGGGACAGGGGACGAAATCCTACGAGCAGTACTTC	CASSLVGQGTKSYEQYF
TRBV19	NA	TRBJ1-1	NA	TGTGCCAGTAGTGGGGGAGGGGACCTACTTTTTTCTGCTGAAGCTTTCTTT	CASSGGGDLLFSAEAFF
TRBV6-1	NA	TRBJ1-2	NA	TGTGCCAGCAGTTCAGGACAGTCCCCTGGGTATGGCTACACCTTC	CASSSGQSPGYGYTF
TRBV10-1	NA	TRBJ2-1	TRBD2	TGCGCCAGCAGTGAACTAGCGGAGGATGAGCAGTTCTTC	CASSELAEDEQFF
TRBV2	NA	TRBJ2-1	NA	TGTGCCAGCAGTGAAATGAGGGCCCTGAACAATGAGCAGTTCTTC	CASSEMRALNNEQFF
TRBV5-1	NA	TRBJ1-4	TRBD1	TGCGCCAGCAGGGGGGCCGGGACAGGGGGCGCCAATCGGGAAAAACTGTTTTTT	CASRGAGTGGANREKLFF
TRBV5-6	NA	TRBJ2-3	TRBD2	TGTGCCAGCAGCTTTCTAGCGGGAGGCAAGGATACGCAGTATTTT	CASSFLAGGKDTQYF
TRBV19	NA	TRBJ1-5	NA	TGTGCAGGGGGTGTTGGTCAGCCCCAGCATTTT	CAGGVGQPQHF
TRBV5-5	once	TRBJ1-1	TRBD1	TGTGCCAGCAGCGTAGTCCCGGGACAGGGAAGCACTGAAGCTTTCTTT	CASSVVPGQGSTEAFF
TRBV10-3	once	TRBJ1-6	NA	TGTGCCATCAGTGAGTCAGTAGGGGGGGACCCAACAAATTCACCCCTCCACTTT	CAISESVGGDPTNSPLHF
TRBV7-9	NA	TRBJ1-5	NA	TGTGCCAGCAGCTTAGTGTCGGATCAGCCCCAGCATTTT	CASSLVSDQPQHF
TRBV7-9	NA	TRBJ2-7	NA	TGTGCCAGCAGCTTAGCGGGCAGGCTGTCCTACGAGCAGTACTTC	CASSLAGRLSYEQYF
TRBV5-1	NA	TRBJ2-7	TRBD1	TGCGCCAGCAGCTTGGGGACAGGGGCCTACGAGCAGTACTTC	CASSLGTGAYEQYF
TRBV6-1	NA	TRBJ1-5	TRBD1	TGTGCCAGCAGTGGGACAGGGGGGCAGCCCCAGCATTTT	CASSGTGGQPQHF
TRBV9	few	TRBJ2-1	NA	TGTGCCAGCAGCGTACGCAATGAGCAGTTCTTC	CASSVRNEQFF
TRBV5-1	NA	TRBJ1-6	TRBD1	TGCGCCAGCAGCAAAGGGACAGGGGGAAAGAATTCACCCCTCCACTTT	CASSKGTGGKNSPLHF